The present TCR beta chain was sequenced within a study of shared clonotypes between healthy human individuals. Overall study results and limits: With few donors, the genetic and exposure-history diversity represented was limited.

CD45RO-negative, CCR7-positively selected cells formed the naive CD8 fraction, excluding terminally differentiated effector memory CD45RA+ cells. Germline assignment: CDR1 MNHNS and CDR2 SASEGT. The ends lost 0 bases at V and 0 bases at J; junction bases unmatched: 11. The CDR3 totals 18 residues. Regarding this clone: Its antigen is unknown.

Method: immunoSEQ multiplex PCR; TCRdb's copy keeps in-frame clones and lacks some. Of about 2,200,000 clones listed, roughly 91% are singletons. Specimen: naive CD8+ T cells from PBMCs. The receptor comes from a man aged 18 to 29 in good health. Some clones in this sample may be carry-over from other donors' samples. The genes are TRBV6-1 and TRBJ2-7; TRBD2 matches at 7 bases. The CDR3 loop reads CASSEAPPLASASYEQYF. The CDR3 bases are TGTGCCAGCAGTGAAGCCCCTCCACTAGCGAGTGCCTCCTACGAGCAGTACTTC.